These 19 T cell receptor beta chains share one sample of origin, sequenced in a study of T cells after yellow fever vaccination (dated by TCRdb to between 2017 and 2020). Library preparation was by 5' RACE. Sequencer: Illumina HiSeq 2500. The raw public data were reprocessed by TCRdb itself: fastp quality trimming at Q25, MiXCR clonotype calling, in-frame beta chains only. Every entry covers one CDR3 protein and lists the most common genes and DNA from its rows. Recorded for this sample are over 110,000 distinct CDR3 sequences; about 8% of them occurred a single time. The ten largest clones capture roughly 0.76% of the sample. The treatment or condition label of this sample denotes: live attenuated yellow fever vaccine strain. This sample comprised CD4+ T cells sorted from PBMCs, obtained 5 days after the yellow fever booster vaccination. Receptor source: a man under 40 who received the YFV17D yellow fever vaccine.

This chain's CDR3 is CASSTDRAGKAFF. The DNA for the CDR3 is TGTGCCAGCTCAACGGACAGGGCAGGGAAAGCTTTCTTT. This sequence joins TRBV18 and TRBJ1-1, with 8 bases identical to TRBD1. The V gene's germline CDR1 is KGHSH and CDR2 LQKENI. Trimming took 5 bases from V and 9 from J; bases not matched to a gene: 8. The CDR3 runs to 13 residues.

This clonotype was detected ten times or more. This chain links TRBV23-1 with TRBJ2-5; D is undetermined. TRBV23-1 is reported as an ORF; its role is uncertain. Deletions cut 5 bases from V and 5 bases from J, with 9 bases between. The CDR3 contains 12 residues. CDR3 bases: TGCGCCAGCAGTACGAAAGGGGAGACCCAGTACTTC. Residues: CASSTKGETQYF.

This clonotype was picked up many times. V is TRBV2 and J is TRBJ1-5; 8 bases are shared with TRBD1. V lost 7 bases and J lost 5; bases outside the gene matches: 4. The germline V gene encodes CDR1 SNHLY and CDR2 FYNNEI. The CDR3 runs to 13 residues. CDR3 protein: CASKKTGDQPQHF. CDR3 sequence (DNA): TGTGCCAGCAAAAAGACAGGGGATCAGCCCCAGCATTTT.

This clonotype has a count of ten or more. The chain's CDR3 is CASSLSTAGNTIYF. The CDR3 bases are TGTGCCAGCAGTTTAAGCACAGCTGGAAACACCATATATTTT. The chain employs TRBV12-3 or TRBV12-4 and TRBJ1-3; D is ambiguous. Trimming took 2 bases from V and 2 from J, leaving 7 bases between them. The CDR3 has 14 amino acids.

This clonotype was seen a handful of times. The chain employs TRBV29-1 and TRBJ1-1, with TRBD1 matching over 7 bases. In germline, CDR1 is SQVTM, CDR2 ANQGSEA. There are 12 residues in the CDR3. V lost 5 bases, J lost 3 bases, and 3 bases stayed unmatched. CDR3 coding DNA: TGCAGCGTTAACAGGGGAGACACTGAAGCTTTCTTT. Translating gives CSVNRGDTEAFF.

The chain is built from TRBV23-1 and TRBJ2-1, with TRBD2 matching over 11 bases. TRBV23-1 is identified as an open reading frame with a role that is uncertain. The CDR3 is made up of 16 amino acids. V was clipped by 6 bases and J by 3 bases; unmatched bases: 7. Here the CDR3 reads CASSRGLAGSYNEQFF. DNA of the CDR3: TGCGCCAGCAGCCGTGGACTAGCGGGCAGCTACAATGAGCAGTTCTTC.

This clonotype has only a few counts. The chain is built from TRBV20-1 and TRBJ2-2; 9 bases line up with TRBD1. Germline V gene data show CDR1 as DFQATT and CDR2 as SNEGSKA (reference sequence). The CDR3 is 16 residues long. V shed 0 bases, J shed 4 bases, and the junction held 6 bases outside the gene matches. CDR3 sequence reads: CSARDARTGATGELFF. In DNA form, the CDR3 reads TGCAGTGCTAGAGACGCCAGGACAGGGGCCACCGGGGAGCTGTTTTTT.

This clonotype was observed many times. The rearrangement uses TRBV5-6 and TRBJ2-3; D uncertain. Trimming took 2 bases from V and 6 from J, leaving 4 bases between them. CDR3 length: 11 residues. The germline V gene encodes CDR1 SGHDT and CDR2 YYEEEE. CDR3 sequence (DNA): TGTGCCAGCAGCTTTGGGGATACGCAGTATTTT. Amino acids: CASSFGDTQYF.

This clonotype was counted many times. CDR3 protein: CASSFHRGPYEQYF. The CDR3 DNA sequence: TGTGCCAGCAGTTTTCACAGGGGGCCTTACGAGCAGTACTTC. The V gene is TRBV27, the J gene TRBJ2-7; 9 bases map to TRBD1. The V gene's germline CDR1 is MNHEY and CDR2 SMNVEV (reference sequence). The junction had 4 bases not matched to a gene; V was cut back by 3 bases and J by 4 bases. This CDR3 contains 14 residues.

Here the CDR3 reads CASVPTGLTRAGANVLTF. CDR3 bases: TGTGCCAGCGTCCCGACAGGGCTCACTAGGGCTGGGGCCAACGTCCTGACTTTC. This chain uses TRBV6-1 with TRBJ2-6; 7 nucleotides agree with TRBD1. Germline loops: CDR1 MNHNS, CDR2 SASEGT. J was trimmed by 2 bases and V by 8 bases; bases with no gene match: 15. The CDR3 covers 18 residues.

This clonotype appeared a few times. The V gene is TRBV5-1, the J gene TRBJ2-3; 7 bases fit TRBD1. Germline assignment: CDR1 SGHRS and CDR2 YFSETQ. With V trimmed by 4 bases and J by 6 bases, 8 bases remained unmatched. The CDR3 extends over 14 amino acids. The CDR3 is CASSPDRPSDTQYF. CDR3 nucleotides: TGCGCCAGCAGCCCGGACAGGCCATCCGATACGCAGTATTTT.

This clonotype was seen repeatedly, ten times or more. This chain uses TRBV20-1 with TRBJ2-2; no definite D call. Trimming stripped 2 bases from V and 4 bases from J, with 8 bases between. Germline V gene data show CDR1 as DFQATT and CDR2 as SNEGSKA (reference sequence). This CDR3 region has 13 residues. Here the CDR3 DNA reads TGCAGTGCTAGAATGTGGGGCACCGGGGAGCTGTTTTTT. This sequence encodes CSARMWGTGELFF.

This clonotype was seen ten or more times. The CDR3 nucleotides are TGTGCCAGCCCATCTGGGAACACCGGTGAGCAGTTCTTC. Translated, it gives CASPSGNTGEQFF. V is TRBV28 and J is TRBJ2-1, with no clear D. CDR3 length: 13 amino acids. V lost 8 bases to trimming and J lost 9 bases, with 17 bases between them. Germline CDR1 MDHEN, CDR2 SYDVKM.

This clonotype was seen at least ten times. CDR3 nucleotide sequence: TGTGCCAGCAGCCAAGAGACAGGGGGCTATGGCTACACCTTC. Protein: CASSQETGGYGYTF. The chain has TRBV3-1 and TRBJ1-2; 9 bases line up with TRBD1. There are 14 residues in the CDR3. Germline trimming cut 0 bases from V and 4 bases from J; bases unmatched to any gene: 0. From germline, CDR1 is LGHDT and CDR2 YNNKEL (reference sequence).

This clonotype showed up just once. Since a much larger clone is just one base distant, this may be a read error. The rearrangement uses TRBV27 and TRBJ1-2, with D unresolved. Germline V gives CDR1 MNHEY, CDR2 SMNVEV (reference sequence). Trimming pared 4 bases from V and 4 bases from J, leaving 16 bases between. The CDR3 spans 15 residues. CDR3 nucleotide sequence: TGTGCCAGCAGTTCAGAGACTAACCAACTCTATGGCTACACCTTC. Its protein is CASSSETNQLYGYTF.

This clonotype occurred a few times. The chain has TRBV30 and TRBJ1-1; weak D call: TRBD1 (5 bases). Trimming took off 5 bases at V and 0 bases at J, with 22 bases between the two ends. CDR1 is GTSNPN and CDR2 is SVGIG in the germline V gene (reference sequence). The CDR3 covers 17 residues. The CDR3, as DNA: TGTGCCTGGTCGAGGTCATATCGGGGACCTATGAACACTGAAGCTTTCTTT. This translates into CAWSRSYRGPMNTEAFF.

This clonotype was counted many times. The CDR3 protein is CASSSGDTQYF. CDR3 sequence (DNA): TGTGCCAGCAGTTCGGGGGATACGCAGTATTTT. This rearrangement joins TRBV5-5 to TRBJ2-3, with D possibly matching TRBD2 (5 bases). CDR3 length: 11 amino acids. V lost 5 bases and J lost 6, with 7 bases in between. Germline V gene sequence: CDR1 SGHKS, CDR2 YYEKEE (reference sequence).

There are a few counts of this clonotype. The J gene is TRBJ1-1, the V gene TRBV4-3; D is unclear. The germline gives CDR1 LGHNA, CDR2 YSLEER. The germline V and J ends were trimmed by 1 base and 9 bases, with 21 bases remaining between them. The CDR3 is 16 residues long. The CDR3 protein is CASSQGYPRTLRQAFF. The CDR3 coding sequence is TGCGCCAGCAGCCAAGGTTACCCTCGAACCCTACGGCAAGCTTTCTTT.

Ten or more counts support this clonotype. This rearrangement joins TRBV1 to TRBJ2-3; TRBD1 was called by the table and not checked on the DNA. TRBV1 is a pseudogene locus. The CDR3 is made up of 13 amino acids. The CDR3 region has the DNA TGCACCCTGCAGGGGGCTAGCACAGATACGCAGTATTTT. It yields the protein CTLQGASTDTQYF.